The subject of this entry is one T cell receptor (beta chain). Its target is unknown. Germline CDR1 MGHRA, CDR2 YSYEKL. CDR3 length: 16 residues. The V and J ends lost 2 bases and 8 bases respectively, with 21 bases between them. TCRdb keeps only in-frame clones here, not all; method: immunoSEQ multiplex PCR. Of 130,000 or so clones in the sample, 85% to 95% are singletons; the top ten hold 0.91%. The data are from a study of T cell responses to AZD1222 COVID-19 vaccine. General study results and limits: Distributed over spike, vaccine-associated CD4 TCRs predominated at 160-218 and 743-854. Clonal diversity may have been underestimated, and the donors were mostly white British, with more females than males. Without day 14 samples, only post-peak T cell repertoires were studied.

The TCR was taken from an adult in good health. This chain uses TRBV4-1 with TRBJ1-2, with unresolved D. Sequenced here: peripheral blood, sampled on day 0 of MenACWY control vaccination. The CDR3 reads CASSQIPKEPTRGYTF. Written as DNA, the CDR3 is TGCGCCAGCAGCCAAATCCCTAAAGAACCTACGAGGGGCTACACCTTC.